The source of this TCR beta chain is a study of T cell changes during pregnancy in multiple sclerosis. CDR1 DFQATT and CDR2 SNEGSKA come from the germline V gene (reference sequence). Deletions cut 6 bases from V and 7 bases from J, with 10 bases between. CDR3 length: 11 residues. Data came from immunoSEQ multiplex PCR; TCRdb stores just in-frame clones and leaves some out. The profile shows roughly 48,000 clones, around 94% of them singletons. This clone was detected a few times. The J gene is TRBJ2-4, the V gene TRBV20-1, with D perhaps matching TRBD2 (6 bases). The sequence was collected from a female donor in good health, enrolled as a control in a pregnancy study. Source: CD4+ T cells from peripheral blood mononuclear cells, taken in the second trimester of pregnancy. The CDR3: CSALGGNIQYF. The CDR3 DNA follows: TGCAGTGCCCTGGGGGGTAACATTCAGTACTTC.